These 4 T cell receptor beta chains were all obtained from the same sample, sequenced in a study of shared clonotypes between healthy human individuals. Sequencing used immunoSEQ multiplex PCR; TCRdb keeps in-frame clones, though not all of them. This sample yields 2.3 million or so clones, of which over 85% are seen a single time; roughly 0.36% belongs to the top ten. Source material: naive CD4+ T cells from PBMCs. Subset reported: CD45RA+ positively selected. The receptors shown here come from a man younger than 35 in good health. Some clones in this sample may be carry-over from other donors' samples.

In DNA form, the CDR3 reads TGTGCCAGCAGCAAGGGCCCGACCGGACCGACGGAGAGCCCCCAGCATTTT. Translation gives CASSKGPTGPTESPQHF. The genes are TRBV21-1 and TRBJ1-5. TRBV21-1 is a recognized pseudogene. The CDR3 is made up of 17 amino acids.

This rearrangement joins TRBV19 to TRBJ1-1; 8 bases agree with TRBD1. CDR1 and CDR2 from the germline V gene are LNHDA and SQIVND (reference sequence). The CDR3 contains 14 residues. J was trimmed by 4 bases and V by 5 bases; bases with no gene match: 6. CDR3: CASSPRQGSTEAFF. The CDR3 nucleotides read TGTGCCAGTAGTCCAAGACAGGGGAGCACTGAAGCTTTCTTT.

V and J are TRBV6-6 and TRBJ1-1; a possible D gene is TRBD1 (5 bases). CDR3 length equals 14 residues. Trimming cost V 5 bases and J 2 bases, with 12 bases left between them. CDR1 and CDR2 from the germline V gene are MNHNY and SVGAGI (reference sequence). This CDR3 is CASSGAGINTEAFF. DNA for the CDR3: TGTGCCAGCAGTGGCGCAGGGATAAACACTGAAGCTTTCTTT.

This chain connects TRBV6-1 to TRBJ1-2; TRBD1 aligns across 8 bases. J gave up 5 bases and V 6 bases, and 11 bases lay outside the gene matches. The CDR3 totals 15 residues. The germline V gene has CDR1 MNHNS and CDR2 SASEGT. CDR3 in DNA: TGTGCCAGCAGGGGACAGGCCCTTTTGCTTTATGGCTACACCTTC. It yields the protein CASRGQALLLYGYTF.